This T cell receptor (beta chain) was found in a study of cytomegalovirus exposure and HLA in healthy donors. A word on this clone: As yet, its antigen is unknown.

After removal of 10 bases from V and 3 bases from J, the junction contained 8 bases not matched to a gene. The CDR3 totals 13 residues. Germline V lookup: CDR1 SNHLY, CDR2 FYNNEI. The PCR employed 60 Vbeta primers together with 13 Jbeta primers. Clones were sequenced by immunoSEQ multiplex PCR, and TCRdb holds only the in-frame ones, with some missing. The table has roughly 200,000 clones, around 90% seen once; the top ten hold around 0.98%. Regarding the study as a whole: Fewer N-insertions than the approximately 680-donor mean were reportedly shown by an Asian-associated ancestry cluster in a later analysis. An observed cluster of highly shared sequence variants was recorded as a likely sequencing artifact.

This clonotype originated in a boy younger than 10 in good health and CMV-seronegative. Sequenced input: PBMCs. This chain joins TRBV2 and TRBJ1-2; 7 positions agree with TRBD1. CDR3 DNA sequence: TGTGCCATGCACCGGGACAGAGACTATGGCTACACCTTC. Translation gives CAMHRDRDYGYTF.